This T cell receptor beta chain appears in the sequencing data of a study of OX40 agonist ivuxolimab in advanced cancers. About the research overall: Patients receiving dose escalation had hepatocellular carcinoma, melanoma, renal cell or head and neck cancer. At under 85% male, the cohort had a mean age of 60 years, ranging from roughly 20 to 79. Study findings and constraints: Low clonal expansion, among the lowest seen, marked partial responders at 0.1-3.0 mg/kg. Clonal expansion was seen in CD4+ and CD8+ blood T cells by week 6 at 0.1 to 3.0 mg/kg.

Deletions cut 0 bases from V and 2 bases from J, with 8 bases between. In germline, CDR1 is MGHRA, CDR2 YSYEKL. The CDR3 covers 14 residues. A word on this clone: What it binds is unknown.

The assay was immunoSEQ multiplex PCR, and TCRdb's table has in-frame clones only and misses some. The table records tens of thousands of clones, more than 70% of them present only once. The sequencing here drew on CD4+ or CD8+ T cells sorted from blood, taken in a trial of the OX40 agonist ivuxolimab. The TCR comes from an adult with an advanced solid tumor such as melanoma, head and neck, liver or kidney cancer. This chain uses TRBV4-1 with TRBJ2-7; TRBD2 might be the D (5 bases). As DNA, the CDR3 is TGCGCCAGCAGCCAAGAGAGCGGTCCCTACGAGCAGTACTTC. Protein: CASSQESGPYEQYF.